This TCR beta chain was identified in a study of PD-1 blockade in classical Hodgkin lymphoma (TCRdb year 2020). For context, the study as a whole: Nivolumab dosing was 3 mg/kg intravenously every 2 weeks, continuing until either disease progression or unacceptable toxicity. The study used CyTOF and TCR beta sequencing to define a peripheral blood immune signature of response to PD-1 blockade in classical Hodgkin lymphoma. What the research found in general, with its limitations: Patients starting nivolumab less than 1 year after ASCT had lower diversity and were excluded from later analyses to avoid confounding by immune reconstitution. Trial patients with a complete response had baseline diversity similar to that of newly diagnosed patients, while partial responders and progressors had significantly lower diversity. By C4D1, a significant rise was seen in CD4+ TCR diversity but not in CD8+ TCR diversity (p=0.0027 vs p=0.16), and the rise was most apparent among complete responders (p=0.02). The study covered only a single clinical trial cohort, and the causes of the repertoire differences, possibly disease activity or prior therapy, were still not defined. Baseline TCR diversity was reported to be lower in newly diagnosed patients than in healthy donors and to be lower still in relapsed/refractory patients.

Comments on this clone: The target of this receptor is not known. No much larger clonotype is one base removed from it; base qualities were not supplied.

Genomic DNA was extracted with the Qiagen DNeasy kit from unsorted PBMCs and from negatively selected CD4+ and CD8+ fractions. Amplification of TCR beta CDR3 regions was done by immunoSEQ multiplex PCR with primers that anneal to V and J segments. Amplification bias was minimized using a synthetic immune receptor repertoire, and residual bias was removed computationally after sequencing. The paper's processing steps were these. Custom Python scripts were used to quantify repertoire diversity as the Shannon entropy index. Unsorted, CD4+ and CD8+ repertoires were analyzed separately, except for combined analyses in which CD4+ and CD8+ sequences were merged in silico. A clone was considered expanded if an increase in frequency of at least 2-fold after treatment relative to C1D1 was found, and a pseudocount of 0.5 was applied to clones undetected at baseline. Singleton clones were defined as clones with 0 or 1 copy at C1D1, and non-singleton clones were defined as clones with 2 or more copies. Clones expanded in unsorted samples were assigned a CD4+, CD8+ or unknown annotation through matching of protein sequences in sorted samples from the same patient. Wilcoxon tests on paired samples were used to test changes in diversity from C1D1 to C4D1. In its TCRdb copy, this immuneACCESS table keeps in-frame sequences only and misses some clones. Where compared with another copy, unresolved V genes explain less than half of these, and the others have no known cause. V and J calls and clone size are copied from that table; D and trimming were computed from the DNA. The sample table contains roughly 32,000 clones; only one count was recorded for 80% to 95% of them. The ten largest clones capture 0.3% of the sample.

The time point tag for this specimen amounts to: cycle 4 day 1 (C4D1), after less than 7 weeks of nivolumab. Every trial patient had relapsed following autologous stem cell transplantation, and prior brentuximab vedotin exposure was what differed among cohorts A, B and C. Using a Miltenyi CD4+ T cell isolation kit, CD4+ T cells were purified from thawed PBMCs through magnetic negative selection. The trial cohort included 50 or so patients with relapsed/refractory classical Hodgkin lymphoma, and each patient had a best overall response of complete response, partial response or progressive disease. Trial patients were treated with single-agent nivolumab in the multi-cohort phase II CheckMate 205 trial. An independent review committee assessed best overall response by applying the 2007 International Working Group response criteria. Trial PBMCs were collected immediately before nivolumab initiation (C1D1) and during therapy at cycle 2 day 1 and cycle 4 day 1. Peripheral blood was collected in 8 mL Vacutainer Cell Preparation Tubes, from which PBMCs were isolated by centrifugation and then cryopreserved. Purified CD4+ and CD8+ fractions were prepared only for cases in which an additional PBMC sample was available. On LS columns in a quadroMACS separator, the magnetically labelled cells were depleted, and the flow-through was collected as the purified fraction.

Material: CD4+ T cells from blood, obtained before the fourth cycle of nivolumab. The TCR sequence derives from a human donor with classical Hodgkin lymphoma.

The CDR3 region has the sequence CASNPDREGTEAFF. The DNA sequence is TGTGCCAGTAACCCGGACAGGGAAGGTACTGAAGCTTTCTTT. The V and J segments used are TRBV19 and TRBJ1-1; TRBD1 matches 8 bases in the middle. CDR1 and CDR2 (LNHDA, SQIVND) derive from the germline V gene (reference sequence). After removal of 7 bases from V and 5 bases from J, the junction retains 9 bases not matched to a gene. Counted from cysteine to phenylalanine, this CDR3 has 14 amino acids. CDR3 DNA only is kept here, 42 bases in frame from base 1.